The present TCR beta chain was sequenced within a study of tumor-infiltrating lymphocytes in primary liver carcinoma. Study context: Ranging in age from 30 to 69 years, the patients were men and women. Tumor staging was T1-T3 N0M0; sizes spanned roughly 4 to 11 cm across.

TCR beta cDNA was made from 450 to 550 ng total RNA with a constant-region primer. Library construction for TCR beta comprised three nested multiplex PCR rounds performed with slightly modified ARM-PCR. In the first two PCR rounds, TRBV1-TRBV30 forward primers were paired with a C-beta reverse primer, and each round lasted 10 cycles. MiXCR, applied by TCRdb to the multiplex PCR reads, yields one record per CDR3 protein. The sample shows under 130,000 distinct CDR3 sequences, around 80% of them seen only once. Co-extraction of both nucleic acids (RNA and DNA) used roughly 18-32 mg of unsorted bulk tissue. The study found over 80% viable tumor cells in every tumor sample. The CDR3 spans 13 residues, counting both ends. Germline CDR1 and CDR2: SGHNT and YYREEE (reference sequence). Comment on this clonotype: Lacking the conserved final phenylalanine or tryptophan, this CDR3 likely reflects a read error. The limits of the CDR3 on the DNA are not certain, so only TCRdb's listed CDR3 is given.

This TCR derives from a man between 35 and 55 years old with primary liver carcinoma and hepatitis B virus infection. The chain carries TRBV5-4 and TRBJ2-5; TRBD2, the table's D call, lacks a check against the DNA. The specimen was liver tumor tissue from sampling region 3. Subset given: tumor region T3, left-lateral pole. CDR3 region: CASSAGRQETRYS.